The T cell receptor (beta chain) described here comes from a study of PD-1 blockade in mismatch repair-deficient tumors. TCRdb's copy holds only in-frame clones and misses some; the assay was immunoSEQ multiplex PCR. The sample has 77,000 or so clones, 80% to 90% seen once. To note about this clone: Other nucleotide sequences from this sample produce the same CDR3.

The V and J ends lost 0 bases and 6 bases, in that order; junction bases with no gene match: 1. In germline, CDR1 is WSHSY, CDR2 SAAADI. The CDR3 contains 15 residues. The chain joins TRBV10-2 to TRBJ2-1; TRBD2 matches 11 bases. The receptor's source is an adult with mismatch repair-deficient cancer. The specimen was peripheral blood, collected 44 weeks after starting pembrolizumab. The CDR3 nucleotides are TGCGCCAGCAGTGAGTCGCTAGCGGGAGGCAATGAGCAGTTCTTC. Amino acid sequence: CASSESLAGGNEQFF.